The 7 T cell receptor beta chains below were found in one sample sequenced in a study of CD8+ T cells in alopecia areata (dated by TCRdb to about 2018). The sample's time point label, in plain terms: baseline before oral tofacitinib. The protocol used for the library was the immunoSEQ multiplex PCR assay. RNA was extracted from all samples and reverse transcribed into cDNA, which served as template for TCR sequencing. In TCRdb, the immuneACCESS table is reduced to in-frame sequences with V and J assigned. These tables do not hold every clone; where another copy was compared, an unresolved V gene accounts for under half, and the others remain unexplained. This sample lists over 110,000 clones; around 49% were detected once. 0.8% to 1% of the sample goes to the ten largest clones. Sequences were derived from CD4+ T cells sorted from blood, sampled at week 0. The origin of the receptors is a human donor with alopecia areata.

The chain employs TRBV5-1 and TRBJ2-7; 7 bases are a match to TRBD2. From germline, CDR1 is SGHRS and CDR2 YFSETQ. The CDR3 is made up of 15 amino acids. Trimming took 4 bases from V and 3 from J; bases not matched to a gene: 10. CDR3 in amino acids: CASSPYSTSNYEQYF. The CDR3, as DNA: TGCGCCAGCAGCCCCTACTCGACTAGCAACTACGAGCAGTACTTC. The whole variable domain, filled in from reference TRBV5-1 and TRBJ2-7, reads KAGVTQTPRYLIKTRGQQVTLSCSPISGHRSVSWYQQTPGQGLQFLFEYFSETQRNKGNFPGRFSGRQFSNSRSEMNVSTLELGDSALYLCASSPYSTSNYEQYFGPGTRLTVT.

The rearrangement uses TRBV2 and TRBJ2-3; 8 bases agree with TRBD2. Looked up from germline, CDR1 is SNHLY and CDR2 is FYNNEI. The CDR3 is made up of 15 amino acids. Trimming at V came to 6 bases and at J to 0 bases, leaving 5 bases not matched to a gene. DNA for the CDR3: TGTGCCAGCAGCCAACTAGCGGCTAGCACAGATACGCAGTATTTT. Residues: CASSQLAASTDTQYF.

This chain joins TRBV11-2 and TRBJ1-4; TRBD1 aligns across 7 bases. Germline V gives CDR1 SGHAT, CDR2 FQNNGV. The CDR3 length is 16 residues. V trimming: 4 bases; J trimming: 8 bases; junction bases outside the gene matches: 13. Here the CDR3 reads CASSSTPRGAREKLFF. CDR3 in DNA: TGTGCCAGCAGCTCTACCCCCAGGGGGGCTCGAGAAAAACTGTTTTTT.

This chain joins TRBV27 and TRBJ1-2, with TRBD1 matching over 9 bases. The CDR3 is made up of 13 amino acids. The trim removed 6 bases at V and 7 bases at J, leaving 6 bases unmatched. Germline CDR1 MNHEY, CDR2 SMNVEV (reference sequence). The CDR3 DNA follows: TGTGCCAGCAGGAGGGGACAGGGAATTGGCTACACCTTC. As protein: CASRRGQGIGYTF.

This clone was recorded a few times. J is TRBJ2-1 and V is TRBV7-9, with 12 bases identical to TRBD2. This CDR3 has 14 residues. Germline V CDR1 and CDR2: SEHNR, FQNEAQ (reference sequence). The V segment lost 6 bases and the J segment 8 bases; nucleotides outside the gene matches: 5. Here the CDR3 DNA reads TGTGCCAGCAGGACTAGCGGGAGTTACGATGAGCAGTTCTTC. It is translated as CASRTSGSYDEQFF.

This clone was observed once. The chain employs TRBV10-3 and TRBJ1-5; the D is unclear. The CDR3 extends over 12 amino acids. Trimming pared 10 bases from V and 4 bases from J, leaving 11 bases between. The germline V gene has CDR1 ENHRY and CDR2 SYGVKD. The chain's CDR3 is CATARMNQPQHF. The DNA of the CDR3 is TGTGCCACCGCACGGATGAATCAGCCCCAGCATTTT.

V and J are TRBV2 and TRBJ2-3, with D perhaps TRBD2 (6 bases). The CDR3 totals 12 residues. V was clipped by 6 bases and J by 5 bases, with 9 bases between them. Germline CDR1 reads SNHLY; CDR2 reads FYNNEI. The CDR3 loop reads CASRGSGDTQYF. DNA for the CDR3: TGTGCCAGCAGAGGTAGCGGAGATACGCAGTATTTT. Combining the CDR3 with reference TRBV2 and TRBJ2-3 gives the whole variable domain EPEVTQTPSHQVTQMGQEVILRCVPISNHLYFYWYRQILGQKVEFLVSFYNNEISEKSEIFDDQFSVERPDGSNFTLKIRSTKLEDSAMYFCASRGSGDTQYFGPGTRLTVL.